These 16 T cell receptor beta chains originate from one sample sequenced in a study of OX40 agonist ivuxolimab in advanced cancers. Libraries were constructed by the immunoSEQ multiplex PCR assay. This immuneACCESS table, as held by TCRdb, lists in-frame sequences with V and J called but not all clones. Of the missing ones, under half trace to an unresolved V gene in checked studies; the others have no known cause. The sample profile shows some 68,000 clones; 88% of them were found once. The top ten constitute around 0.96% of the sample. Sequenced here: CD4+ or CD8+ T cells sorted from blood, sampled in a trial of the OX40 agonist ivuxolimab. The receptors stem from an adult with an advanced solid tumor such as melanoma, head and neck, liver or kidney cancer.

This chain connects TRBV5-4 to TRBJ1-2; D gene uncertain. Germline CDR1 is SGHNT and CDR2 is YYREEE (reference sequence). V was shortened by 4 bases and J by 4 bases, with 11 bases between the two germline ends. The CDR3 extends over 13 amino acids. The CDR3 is CASSPVGSYGYTF. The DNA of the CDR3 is TGTGCCAGCAGCCCCGTGGGGTCCTATGGCTACACCTTC.

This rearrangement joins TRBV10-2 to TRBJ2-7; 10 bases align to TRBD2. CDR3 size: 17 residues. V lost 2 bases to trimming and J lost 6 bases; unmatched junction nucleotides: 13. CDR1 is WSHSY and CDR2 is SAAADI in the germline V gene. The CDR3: CASSEDRLAGLWSEQYF. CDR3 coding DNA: TGCGCCAGCAGTGAGGACCGACTAGCGGGTTTATGGAGCGAGCAGTACTTC.

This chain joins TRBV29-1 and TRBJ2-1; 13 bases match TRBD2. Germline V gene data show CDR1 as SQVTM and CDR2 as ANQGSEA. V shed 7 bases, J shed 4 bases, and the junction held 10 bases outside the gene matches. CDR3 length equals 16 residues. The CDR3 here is CSASRTSGSRYNEQFF. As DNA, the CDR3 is TGCAGCGCGAGTAGGACTAGCGGGAGTAGGTACAATGAGCAGTTCTTC.

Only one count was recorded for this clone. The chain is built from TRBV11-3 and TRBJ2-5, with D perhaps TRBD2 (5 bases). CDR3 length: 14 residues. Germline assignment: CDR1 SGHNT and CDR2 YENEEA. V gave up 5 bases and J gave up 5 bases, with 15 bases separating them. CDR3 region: CASSPQRSGETQYF. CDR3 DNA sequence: TGTGCCAGCAGCCCCCAGCGGTCGGGGGAGACCCAGTACTTC.

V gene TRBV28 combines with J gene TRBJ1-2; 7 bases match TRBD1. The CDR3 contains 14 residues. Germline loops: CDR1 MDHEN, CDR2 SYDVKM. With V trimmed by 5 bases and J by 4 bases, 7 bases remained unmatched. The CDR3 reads CASSPNDRVYGYTF. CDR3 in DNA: TGTGCCAGCAGTCCGAACGACAGGGTCTATGGCTACACCTTC.

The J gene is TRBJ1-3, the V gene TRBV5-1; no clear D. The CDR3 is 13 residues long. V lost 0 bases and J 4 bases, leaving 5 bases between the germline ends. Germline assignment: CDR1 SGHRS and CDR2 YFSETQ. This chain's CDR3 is CASSLEDGNTIYF. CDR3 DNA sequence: TGCGCCAGCAGCTTGGAGGACGGAAACACCATATATTTT.

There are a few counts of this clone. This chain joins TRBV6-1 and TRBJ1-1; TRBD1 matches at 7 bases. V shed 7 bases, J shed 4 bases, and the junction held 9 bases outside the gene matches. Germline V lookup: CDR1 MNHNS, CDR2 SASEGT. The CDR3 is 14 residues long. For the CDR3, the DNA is TGTGCCAGCAATAAAGACAGGGCGAGCACTGAAGCTTTCTTT. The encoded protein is CASNKDRASTEAFF.

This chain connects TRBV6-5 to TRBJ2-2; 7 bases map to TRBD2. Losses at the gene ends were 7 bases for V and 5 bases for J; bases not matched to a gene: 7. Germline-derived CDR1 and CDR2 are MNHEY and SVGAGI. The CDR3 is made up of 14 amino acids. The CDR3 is CASTRRERTGELFF. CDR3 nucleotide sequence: TGTGCCAGCACAAGGCGGGAGAGAACCGGGGAGCTGTTTTTT.

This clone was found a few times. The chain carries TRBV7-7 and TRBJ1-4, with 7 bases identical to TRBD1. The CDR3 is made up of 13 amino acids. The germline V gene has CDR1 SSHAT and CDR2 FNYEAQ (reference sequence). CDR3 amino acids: CDCRGGPYEKLFF. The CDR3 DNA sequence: TGTGACTGCAGGGGGGGTCCGTACGAAAAACTGTTTTTT.

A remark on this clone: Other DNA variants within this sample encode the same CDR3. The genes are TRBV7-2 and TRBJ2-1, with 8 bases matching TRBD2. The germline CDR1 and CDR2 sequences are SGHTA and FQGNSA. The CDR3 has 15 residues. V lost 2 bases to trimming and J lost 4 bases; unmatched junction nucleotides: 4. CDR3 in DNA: TGTGCCAGCAGCTTATGGACTAGCTCTTACAATGAGCAGTTCTTC. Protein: CASSLWTSSYNEQFF.

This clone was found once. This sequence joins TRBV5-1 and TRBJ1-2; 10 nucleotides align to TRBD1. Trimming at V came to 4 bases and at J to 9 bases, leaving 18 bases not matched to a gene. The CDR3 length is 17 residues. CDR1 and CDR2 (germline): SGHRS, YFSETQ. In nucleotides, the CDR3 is TGCGCCAGCAGCCCACAGACAGGGGGCGGACTTGAGAGAAGCTACACCTTC. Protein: CASSPQTGGGLERSYTF.

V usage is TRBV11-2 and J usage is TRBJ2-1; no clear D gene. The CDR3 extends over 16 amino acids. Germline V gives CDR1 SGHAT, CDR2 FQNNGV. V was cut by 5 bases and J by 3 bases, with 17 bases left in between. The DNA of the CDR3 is TGTGCCAGCAGCGATCGGTCCCGTATAAACTACAATGAGCAGTTCTTC. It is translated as CASSDRSRINYNEQFF.

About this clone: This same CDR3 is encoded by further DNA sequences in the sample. CDR3 region: CASSQRAGGNQPQHF. CDR3 DNA: TGCGCCAGCAGCCAAAGGGCGGGAGGCAATCAGCCCCAGCATTTT. The gene calls are TRBV4-1 and TRBJ1-5; D gene ambiguous. The CDR3 totals 15 residues. Trimming took 2 bases from V and 2 from J, leaving 10 bases between them. Germline-derived CDR1 and CDR2 are MGHRA and YSYEKL.

This CDR3 is CASRFEEVGNIQYF. DNA for the CDR3: TGTGCCAGCAGATTTGAAGAAGTGGGGAACATTCAGTACTTC. The chain has TRBV2 and TRBJ2-4, with unresolved D. CDR3 length: 14 residues. CDR1 and CDR2 from the germline V gene are SNHLY and FYNNEI. V shed 6 bases and J shed 7 bases, with 16 bases lying between them.

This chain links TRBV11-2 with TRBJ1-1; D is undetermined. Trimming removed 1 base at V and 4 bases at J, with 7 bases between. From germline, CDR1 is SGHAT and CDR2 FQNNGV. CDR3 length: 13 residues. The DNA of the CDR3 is TGTGCCAGCAGCTTAGTTGCCAGCACTGAAGCTTTCTTT. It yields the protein CASSLVASTEAFF.

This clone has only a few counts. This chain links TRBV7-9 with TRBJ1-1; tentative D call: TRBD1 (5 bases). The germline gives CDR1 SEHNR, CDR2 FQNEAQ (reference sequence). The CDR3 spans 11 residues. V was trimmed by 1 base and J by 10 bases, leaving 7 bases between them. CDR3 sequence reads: CASSLGGSAFF. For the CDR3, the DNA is TGTGCCAGCAGCTTAGGGGGCTCAGCTTTCTTT. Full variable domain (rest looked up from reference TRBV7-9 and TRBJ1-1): DTGVSQNPRHKITKRGQNVTFRCDPISEHNRLYWYRQTLGQGPEFLTYFQNEAQLEKSRLLSDRFSAERPKGSFSTLEIQRTEQGDSAMYLCASSLGGSAFFGQGTRLTVV.